These T cell receptor beta chains were read from a single sample in a study of response to subunit inactivated influenza vaccine. TCRdb redid the calling of the RT-PCR reads with MiXCR, one entry per CDR3 protein. This repertoire shows a few hundred thousand distinct CDR3 sequences, approximately 21% found once; its top ten account for under 13%. The specimen was PBMCs from blood, collected 21 months after vaccination. The receptor source for this set is a man between 50 and 75 years old who received an inactivated influenza vaccine. CDR3s include the opening cysteine and the closing phenylalanine or tryptophan. D genes are given only for firm matches. A clone size is listed for some rows: how often the clone was seen (once, few, many), or a class if it is expanded.

v_call: TRBV5-4; j_call: TRBJ2-1; d_call: TRBD2; clone_size: .; cdr3_aa: CASSLSGDPYNEQFF; cdr3_nt: TGTGCCAGCAGCCTAAGCGGGGATCCCTACAATGAGCAGTTCTTC
v_call: TRBV6-1; j_call: TRBJ2-1; d_call: .; clone_size: .; cdr3_aa: CASRMGGDGEQFF; cdr3_nt: TGTGCCAGCAGGATGGGGGGCGACGGTGAGCAGTTCTTC
v_call: TRBV7-2; j_call: TRBJ2-5; d_call: .; clone_size: .; cdr3_aa: CASSPNGDAQETQYF; cdr3_nt: TGTGCCAGCAGCCCCAACGGGGATGCTCAAGAGACCCAGTACTTC
v_call: TRBV3-1; j_call: TRBJ1-2; d_call: TRBD1; clone_size: few; cdr3_aa: CASRLQGVDYGYTF; cdr3_nt: TGTGCCAGCAGGCTACAGGGGGTCGACTATGGCTACACCTTC
v_call: TRBV5-6; j_call: TRBJ2-2; d_call: .; clone_size: .; cdr3_aa: CASSLDLTGELFF; cdr3_nt: TGTGCCAGCAGCTTGGACCTCACCGGGGAGCTGTTTTTT
v_call: TRBV6-2/TRBV6-3; j_call: TRBJ1-1; d_call: .; clone_size: few; cdr3_aa: CASRQPGRVYGVNTEAFF; cdr3_nt: TGTGCCAGCAGGCAACCAGGCAGGGTTTACGGTGTGAACACTGAAGCTTTCTTT
v_call: TRBV5-4; j_call: TRBJ1-2; d_call: .; clone_size: .; cdr3_aa: CASSLIEGAHGYTF; cdr3_nt: TGTGCCAGCAGCTTGATCGAAGGGGCACATGGCTACACCTTC
v_call: TRBV29-1; j_call: TRBJ1-3; d_call: .; clone_size: .; cdr3_aa: CSVMESSGNTIYF; cdr3_nt: TGCAGCGTTATGGAATCCTCTGGAAACACCATATATTTT
v_call: TRBV5-6; j_call: TRBJ1-2; d_call: TRBD1; clone_size: few; cdr3_aa: CASSPPGQGLYGYTF; cdr3_nt: TGTGCCAGCAGCCCACCAGGACAGGGACTCTATGGCTACACCTTC
v_call: TRBV7-2; j_call: TRBJ2-1; d_call: TRBD2; clone_size: .; cdr3_aa: CASSLVASGNNEQFF; cdr3_nt: TGTGCCAGCAGCTTAGTGGCTAGCGGGAACAATGAGCAGTTCTTC
v_call: TRBV2; j_call: TRBJ1-2; d_call: TRBD1; clone_size: .; cdr3_aa: CASSVWDRGENDYGYTF; cdr3_nt: TGTGCCAGCAGTGTCTGGGACAGGGGAGAGAACGACTATGGCTACACCTTC
v_call: TRBV5-1; j_call: TRBJ1-1; d_call: TRBD1; clone_size: few; cdr3_aa: CASSLVGQGRNTEAFF; cdr3_nt: TGCGCCAGCAGCTTGGTCGGACAGGGGAGAAACACTGAAGCTTTCTTT
v_call: TRBV19; j_call: TRBJ1-5; d_call: .; clone_size: few; cdr3_aa: CASSPPGGTANQPQHF; cdr3_nt: TGTGCCAGTAGTCCCCCGGGAGGGACTGCTAATCAGCCCCAGCATTTT
v_call: TRBV28; j_call: TRBJ2-7; d_call: TRBD1; clone_size: .; cdr3_aa: CASSSTGTGGREQYF; cdr3_nt: TGTGCCAGCAGTTCGACCGGGACAGGGGGCCGCGAGCAGTACTTC
v_call: TRBV3-1; j_call: TRBJ2-5; d_call: TRBD1; clone_size: .; cdr3_aa: CASSQAGGRGETQYF; cdr3_nt: TGTGCCAGCAGCCAAGCAGGGGGCCGGGGAGAGACCCAGTACTTC
v_call: TRBV7-6; j_call: TRBJ2-3; d_call: .; clone_size: .; cdr3_aa: CASSLGWAQSDTQYF; cdr3_nt: TGTGCCAGCAGCTTAGGGTGGGCGCAATCAGATACGCAGTATTTT
v_call: TRBV29-1; j_call: TRBJ2-7; d_call: TRBD1; clone_size: .; cdr3_aa: CSVWDRNYEQYF; cdr3_nt: TGCAGCGTGTGGGACAGAAACTACGAGCAGTACTTC
v_call: TRBV18; j_call: TRBJ2-7; d_call: .; clone_size: .; cdr3_aa: CASSQAASYEQYF; cdr3_nt: TGTGCCAGCTCACAGGCGGCTTCCTACGAGCAGTACTTC
v_call: TRBV29-1; j_call: TRBJ2-7; d_call: .; clone_size: .; cdr3_aa: CSVGPAGGGTYEQYF; cdr3_nt: TGCAGCGTTGGCCCCGCCGGGGGCGGAACGTACGAGCAGTACTTC
v_call: TRBV6-2/TRBV6-3; j_call: TRBJ2-1; d_call: TRBD1; clone_size: .; cdr3_aa: CASSDTGVVGEQFF; cdr3_nt: TGTGCCAGCAGCGATACAGGGGTTGTTGGTGAGCAGTTCTTC
v_call: TRBV12-3/TRBV12-4; j_call: TRBJ1-6; d_call: .; clone_size: .; cdr3_aa: CASSFGVFNSPLHF; cdr3_nt: TGTGCCAGCAGTTTCGGGGTCTTTAATTCACCCCTCCACTTT
v_call: TRBV5-6; j_call: TRBJ1-2; d_call: .; clone_size: few; cdr3_aa: CASSLGRYYGYTF; cdr3_nt: TGTGCCAGCAGCTTGGGCAGATACTATGGCTACACCTTC
v_call: TRBV20-1; j_call: TRBJ2-7; d_call: TRBD2; clone_size: .; cdr3_aa: CSARRRAGGLVEQYF; cdr3_nt: TGCAGTGCTAGACGACGAGCGGGAGGGTTAGTCGAGCAGTACTTC
v_call: TRBV4-3; j_call: TRBJ1-1; d_call: .; clone_size: .; cdr3_aa: CASSQVSSNTEAFF; cdr3_nt: TGCGCCAGCAGCCAAGTATCAAGTAACACTGAAGCTTTCTTT
v_call: TRBV10-2; j_call: TRBJ1-5; d_call: TRBD1; clone_size: many; cdr3_aa: CASSDGQGLNQPQHF; cdr3_nt: TGCGCCAGCAGCGACGGACAGGGGCTGAATCAGCCCCAGCATTTT
v_call: TRBV30; j_call: TRBJ1-2; d_call: TRBD1; clone_size: .; cdr3_aa: CAWTLDRGDYGYTF; cdr3_nt: TGTGCCTGGACTCTGGACAGGGGGGACTATGGCTACACCTTC
v_call: TRBV24-1; j_call: TRBJ2-6; d_call: .; clone_size: .; cdr3_aa: CATSRRGSGANVLTF; cdr3_nt: TGTGCCACCAGTCGCCGGGGCTCTGGGGCCAACGTCCTGACTTTC
v_call: TRBV15; j_call: TRBJ2-4; d_call: .; clone_size: .; cdr3_aa: CATMDGWTKNIQYF; cdr3_nt: TGTGCCACCATGGATGGGTGGACCAAAAACATTCAGTACTTC
v_call: TRBV20-1; j_call: TRBJ2-1; d_call: TRBD2; clone_size: .; cdr3_aa: CSDSGRANEQFF; cdr3_nt: TGCAGTGACAGCGGGAGAGCAAATGAGCAGTTCTTC
v_call: TRBV9; j_call: TRBJ2-7; d_call: .; clone_size: few; cdr3_aa: CASSATGYTYEQYF; cdr3_nt: TGTGCCAGCAGCGCCACAGGGTATACCTACGAGCAGTACTTC
v_call: TRBV7-2; j_call: TRBJ1-1; d_call: .; clone_size: few; cdr3_aa: CASSLVQGAEAFF; cdr3_nt: TGTGCCAGCAGCTTAGTACAGGGTGCCGAAGCTTTCTTT
v_call: TRBV28; j_call: TRBJ2-5; d_call: .; clone_size: .; cdr3_aa: CASSLPGMPRETQYF; cdr3_nt: TGTGCCAGCAGTTTACCAGGGATGCCGCGTGAGACCCAGTACTTC
v_call: TRBV27; j_call: TRBJ1-3; d_call: .; clone_size: .; cdr3_aa: CASSSRGFSGNTIYF; cdr3_nt: TGTGCCAGCAGTAGCAGGGGATTCTCTGGAAACACCATATATTTT
v_call: TRBV7-9; j_call: TRBJ1-1; d_call: .; clone_size: .; cdr3_aa: CASSLAGGVAAFF; cdr3_nt: TGTGCCAGCAGCTTAGCGGGTGGAGTCGCCGCTTTCTTT
v_call: TRBV18; j_call: TRBJ1-5; d_call: .; clone_size: few; cdr3_aa: CASSPLGTANQPQHF; cdr3_nt: TGTGCCAGCTCACCACTGGGGACGGCTAATCAGCCCCAGCATTTT